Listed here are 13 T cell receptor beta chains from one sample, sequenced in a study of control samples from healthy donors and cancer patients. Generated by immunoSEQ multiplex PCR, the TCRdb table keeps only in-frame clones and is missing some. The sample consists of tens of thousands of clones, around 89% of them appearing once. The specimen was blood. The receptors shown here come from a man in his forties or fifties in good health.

CDR3 sequence reads: CASRRNRVPHTEAFF. The CDR3 region has the DNA TGCGCCAGCAGGCGTAACAGGGTGCCGCACACTGAAGCTTTCTTT. The J gene is TRBJ1-1, the V gene TRBV4-3; D may be TRBD1 (6 bases). The length of the CDR3 is 15 residues. Germline V gene data show CDR1 as LGHNA and CDR2 as YSLEER. V lost 6 bases and J lost 3, with 17 bases in between.

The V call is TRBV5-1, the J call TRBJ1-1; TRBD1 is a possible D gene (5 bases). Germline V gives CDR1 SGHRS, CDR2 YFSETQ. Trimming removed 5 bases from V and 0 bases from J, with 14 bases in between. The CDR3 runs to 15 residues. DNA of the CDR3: TGCGCCAGCAGAAGATGGGGGTCGATGAACACTGAAGCTTTCTTT. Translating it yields CASRRWGSMNTEAFF.

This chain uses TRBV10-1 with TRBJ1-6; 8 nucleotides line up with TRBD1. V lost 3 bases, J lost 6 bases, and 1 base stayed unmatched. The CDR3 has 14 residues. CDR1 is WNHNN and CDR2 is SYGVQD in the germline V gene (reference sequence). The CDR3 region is CASSDDRGNSPLHF. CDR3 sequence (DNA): TGCGCCAGCAGTGATGACAGGGGTAATTCACCCCTCCACTTT.

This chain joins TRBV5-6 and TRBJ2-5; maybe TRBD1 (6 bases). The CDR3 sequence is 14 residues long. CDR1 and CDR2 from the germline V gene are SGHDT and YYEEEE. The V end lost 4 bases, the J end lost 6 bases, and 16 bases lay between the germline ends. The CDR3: CASSRTARIQTQYF. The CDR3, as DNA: TGTGCCAGCAGCCGGACAGCCCGCATACAGACCCAGTACTTC.

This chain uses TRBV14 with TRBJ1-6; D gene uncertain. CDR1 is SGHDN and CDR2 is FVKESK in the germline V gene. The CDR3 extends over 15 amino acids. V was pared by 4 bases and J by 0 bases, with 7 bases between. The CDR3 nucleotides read TGTGCCAGCAGCCCCGGGATCTCCTATAATTCACCCCTCCACTTT. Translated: CASSPGISYNSPLHF.

This chain's CDR3 is CASSPHRSGANVLTF. DNA of the CDR3: TGTGCCAGCAGTCCCCACCGCTCTGGGGCCAACGTCCTGACTTTC. V is TRBV27 and J is TRBJ2-6; D remains unclear. Looked up from germline, CDR1 is MNHEY and CDR2 is SMNVEV (reference sequence). Trimming cost V 5 bases and J 0 bases, with 8 bases left between them. The CDR3 has 15 residues.

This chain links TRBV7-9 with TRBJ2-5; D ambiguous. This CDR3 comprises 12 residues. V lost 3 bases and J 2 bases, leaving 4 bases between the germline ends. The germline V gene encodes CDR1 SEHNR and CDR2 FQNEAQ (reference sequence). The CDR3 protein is CASSFSQETQYF. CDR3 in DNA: TGTGCCAGCAGCTTTTCACAAGAGACCCAGTACTTC. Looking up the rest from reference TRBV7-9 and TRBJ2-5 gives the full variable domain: DTGVSQNPRHKITKRGQNVTFRCDPISEHNRLYWYRQTLGQGPEFLTYFQNEAQLEKSRLLSDRFSAERPKGSFSTLEIQRTEQGDSAMYLCASSFSQETQYFGPGTRLLVL.

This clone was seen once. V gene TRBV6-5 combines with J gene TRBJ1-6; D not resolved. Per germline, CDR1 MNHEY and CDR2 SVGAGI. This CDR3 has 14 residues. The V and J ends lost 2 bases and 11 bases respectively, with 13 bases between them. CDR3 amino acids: CASSYGVIRAPLHF. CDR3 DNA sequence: TGTGCCAGCAGTTACGGGGTAATCCGGGCACCCCTCCACTTT.

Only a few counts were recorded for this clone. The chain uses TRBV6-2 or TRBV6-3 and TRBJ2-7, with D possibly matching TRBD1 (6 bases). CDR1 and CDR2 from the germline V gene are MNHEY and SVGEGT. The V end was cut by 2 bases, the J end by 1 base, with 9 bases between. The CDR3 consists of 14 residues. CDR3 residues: CASSYADSSYEQYF. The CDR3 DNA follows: TGTGCCAGCAGTTACGCGGACAGTTCCTACGAGCAGTACTTC.

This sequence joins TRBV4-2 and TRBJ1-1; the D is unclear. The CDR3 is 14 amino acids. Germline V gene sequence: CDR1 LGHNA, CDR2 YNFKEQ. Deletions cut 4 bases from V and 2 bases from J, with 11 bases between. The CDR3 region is CASSPISPNTEAFF. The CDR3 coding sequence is TGTGCCAGCAGCCCCATCAGCCCTAACACTGAAGCTTTCTTT.

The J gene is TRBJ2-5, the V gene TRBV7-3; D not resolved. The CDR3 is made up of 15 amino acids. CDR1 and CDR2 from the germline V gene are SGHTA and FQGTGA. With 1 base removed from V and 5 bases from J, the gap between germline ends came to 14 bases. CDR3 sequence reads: CASSLIPGSRETQYF. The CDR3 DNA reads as TGTGCCAGCAGCTTAATTCCCGGGTCCAGGGAGACCCAGTACTTC.

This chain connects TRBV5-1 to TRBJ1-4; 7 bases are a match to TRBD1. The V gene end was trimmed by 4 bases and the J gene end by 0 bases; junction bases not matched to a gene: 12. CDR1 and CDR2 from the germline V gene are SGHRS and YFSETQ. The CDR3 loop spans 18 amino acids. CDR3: CASSVSDRPPSTNEKLFF. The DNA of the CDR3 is TGCGCCAGCAGCGTTTCGGACAGGCCCCCATCAACTAATGAAAAACTGTTTTTT.

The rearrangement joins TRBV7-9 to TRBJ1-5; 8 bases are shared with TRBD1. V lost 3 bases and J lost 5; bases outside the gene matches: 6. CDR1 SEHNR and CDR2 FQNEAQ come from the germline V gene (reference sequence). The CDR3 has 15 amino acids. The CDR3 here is CASSFGQGGYQPQHF. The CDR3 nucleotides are TGTGCCAGCAGCTTTGGACAGGGAGGGTATCAGCCCCAGCATTTT.